This TCR beta chain was retrieved from a study of blood T cells in healthy people across ages (dated by TCRdb to the mid-2010s). In terms of the full investigation: In model experiments, template switching captured roughly one uniquely barcoded TCR beta cDNA molecule for every two T cells. Using deep sequencing normalized with unique cDNA molecular identifiers, the study measured how TCR beta repertoire diversity changes with age. Four age groups were formed from the donors: young (average 16 years), middle-aged (approximately 40), aged (under 70) and long-lived (about 80). The study analyzed two additional independent replicas of 1 million unique cDNA reads from the same blood draw for two donors, one aged 18 to 29 and one aged 80 or older.

The CDR3 measures 15 amino acids from cysteine to phenylalanine. The retained sequence is limited to the CDR3, 45 bases, with the frame set at the first base. The CDR1 and CDR2 encoded by the germline V gene are SNHLY and FYNNEI. General study outcomes and caveats: Compared with the aged group, the long-lived group had more naive CD4+ T cells, fewer expanded clones and increased TCR diversity, a pattern suggesting age selection. Observed TCR beta diversity correlated strongly with the percentage of naive T cells measured by flow cytometry. Because the CMV infection status of the donors was unknown, age-related changes in expanded clonotypes may potentially have been confounded. Estimates of total diversity based on one million sequenced T cells were considered lower bounds and underestimates. Conclusive comparison of naive and antigen-experienced compartments was prevented by the profiling of bulk unsorted PBMCs. As age increased, observed TCR beta diversity per million T cells dropped in a roughly linear way, and a significant reduction was already evident by age 40.

Receptor libraries were prepared by 5' RACE. Data came from an Illumina HiSeq 2500. The second PCR ran for roughly 7 to 11 cycles and used a J-beta primer mix along with a sample-barcoded 5' primer. A unique molecular identifier was introduced onto each TCR beta cDNA molecule by a template-switch 5' adaptor carrying 12 random nucleotides. At least 3 million CDR3-containing paired-end reads were obtained from each sample. All of the RNA was converted into first-strand cDNA using the Mint cDNA synthesis kit, with a TRBC-specific oligonucleotide serving as the primer. Following uracil-DNA glycosylase treatment, all cDNA underwent a first 18-cycle PCR with the universal primers M1SS and BC2_uni_R. Regarding the original processing steps: Each sample was normalized by randomly selecting 1 million high-quality reads, each carrying a distinct molecular identifier. Reads with shared molecular identifiers were discarded instead of being binned into consensus sequences. CDR3 identification, clonotype clustering and error correction used MiTCR with a Q25 quality threshold and the strictest error-elimination algorithm. A nonparametric unseen species model using Euler transformation provided a lower-bound estimate of total TCR beta diversity. TCRdb reprocessed the public reads (quality trimming at Q25 with fastp, clone calling with MiXCR) and kept in-frame beta chains. Rows with a matching CDR3 protein are joined into one entry that keeps the most common DNA and genes. These V and J calls are TCRdb output, not the study's own analysis. This sample comprises roughly 700,000 distinct CDR3 sequences, about 25% of them detected only once. The ten top clones hold just under 9.5% of the sample.

Worth noting for this clonotype: Its antigen remains undetermined. No base quality information exists; no much larger clone differs at one position.

The 39 donors, aged about 6 to 95 years, were systemically healthy Caucasian individuals from Russia. Each donor gave 8.5 to 10 milliliters of peripheral blood, collected into EDTA-treated Vacutainer tubes. PBMCs were isolated by Ficoll-Paque density-gradient centrifugation, with at least 6 million obtained per sample. Total RNA, at least 6 micrograms per sample, was extracted from PBMCs with Trizol reagent. For every donor, flow cytometry on a PBMC aliquot measured the percentage of naive CD45RAhigh/CD27high T cells. This sample was shared with a second study, whose subject was T cells of mothers and their children. In that second paper, the authors write: Nine systemically healthy Caucasian individuals served as donors, namely three mothers together with their six children. cDNA synthesis used all of the extracted RNA, with 1.5 ug of RNA in each 15 ul reaction. In the second PCR, the M1S primer introduced both the sample barcodes and 2-4 random nucleotides. Each mother yielded over 9 million TCR beta CDR3 reads and each child a few million reads. TCR recombination output is similarly shaped by thymic selection in related and unrelated pairs, with a minor effect exerted by inherited differences. Normalized repertoire overlap in related mother-child pairs was always slightly higher than in unrelated mother-child pairs, but the difference was never significant. No persistent microchimeric T cell clones were found, with a detection sensitivity of around 100 clones per million clonotypes. To look for features that set related mother-child pairs apart from unrelated individuals, the researchers ran deep NGS to compare the TCR beta repertoires of mothers and children. Mothers averaged around 43 +/- 4 years of age and children averaged around 10 +/- 4 years. After adapters were ligated using NEBNext reagents, the libraries underwent 100+100 nt paired-end sequencing on an Illumina HiSeq 2000. To prevent cross-contamination, the mother and child libraries were prepared a month apart and were sequenced in separate runs. Between about 500,000 and 2,100,000 distinct TCR beta clonotypes were identified per donor. Naive TCR beta clonotypes were estimated from low-frequency clonotypes matched to each donor's FACS-determined naive share, without sorting.

Material for sequencing was blood. The chain employs TRBV2 and TRBJ2-1; a stretch of 9 junction bases matches TRBD2. The end of the DNA is better explained by TRBJ2-5, so the J call may be wrong. The source is a boy between 10 and 17 years old in good health. The CDR3 region has the sequence CASSMEGLAGETQYF. The nucleotide sequence reads TGTGCCAGCAGCATGGAGGGACTAGCCGGTGAGACCCAGTACTTC.